This T cell receptor beta chain appears in the sequencing data of a study of cytomegalovirus exposure and HLA in healthy donors. The assay was immunoSEQ multiplex PCR, and TCRdb's table has in-frame clones only and misses some. The sample includes some 250,000 clones, around 85% of them seen just once. The CDR3 extends over 17 amino acids. Germline CDR1 and CDR2: MNHEY and SMNVEV (reference sequence). Trimming cost V 3 bases and J 6 bases; bases outside gene matches: 14. A single count supports this clone. The clonotype originates from a woman under 40 in good health and CMV-seropositive. The sequencing sample was made of PBMCs. This chain connects TRBV27 to TRBJ1-5; 7 bases align to TRBD1. CDR3 loop: CASSFQSPGGQGQPQHF. CDR3 DNA sequence: TGTGCCAGCAGTTTTCAATCGCCAGGGGGTCAGGGTCAGCCCCAGCATTTT.